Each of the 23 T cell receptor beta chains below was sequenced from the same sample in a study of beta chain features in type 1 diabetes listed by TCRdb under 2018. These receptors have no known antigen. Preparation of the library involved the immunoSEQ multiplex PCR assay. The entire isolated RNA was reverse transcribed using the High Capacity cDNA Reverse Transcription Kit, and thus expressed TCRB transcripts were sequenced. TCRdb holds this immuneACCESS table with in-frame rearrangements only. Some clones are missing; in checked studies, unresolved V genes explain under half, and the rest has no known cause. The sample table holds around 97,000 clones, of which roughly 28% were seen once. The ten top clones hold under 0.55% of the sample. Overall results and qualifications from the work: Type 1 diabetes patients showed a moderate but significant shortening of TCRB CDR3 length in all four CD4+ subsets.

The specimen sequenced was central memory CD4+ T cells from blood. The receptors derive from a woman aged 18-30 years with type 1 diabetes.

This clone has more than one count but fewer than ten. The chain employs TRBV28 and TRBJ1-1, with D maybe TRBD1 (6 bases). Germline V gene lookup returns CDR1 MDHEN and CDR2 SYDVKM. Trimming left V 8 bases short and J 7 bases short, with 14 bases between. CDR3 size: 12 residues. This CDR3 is CASLQTGYEAFF. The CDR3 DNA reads TGTGCCAGCCTACAGACAGGTTATGAAGCTTTCTTT.

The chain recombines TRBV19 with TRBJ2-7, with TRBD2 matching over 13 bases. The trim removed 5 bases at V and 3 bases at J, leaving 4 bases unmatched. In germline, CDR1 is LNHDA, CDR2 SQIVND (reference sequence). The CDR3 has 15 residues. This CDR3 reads CASSLRLAGGYEQYF. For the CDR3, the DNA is TGTGCCAGTAGTTTGCGACTAGCGGGGGGCTACGAGCAGTACTTC.

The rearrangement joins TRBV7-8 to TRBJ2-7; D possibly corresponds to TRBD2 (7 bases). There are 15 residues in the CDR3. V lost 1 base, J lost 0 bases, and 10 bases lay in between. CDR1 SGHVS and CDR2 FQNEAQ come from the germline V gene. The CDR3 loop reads CASSLGGGGSYEQYF. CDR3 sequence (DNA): TGTGCCAGCAGCTTAGGAGGGGGGGGCTCCTACGAGCAGTACTTC.

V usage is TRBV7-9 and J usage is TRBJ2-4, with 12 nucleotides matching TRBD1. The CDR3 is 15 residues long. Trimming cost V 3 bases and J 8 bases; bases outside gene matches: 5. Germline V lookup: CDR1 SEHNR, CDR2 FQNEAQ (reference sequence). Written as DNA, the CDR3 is TGTGCCAGCAGCTTGGGACAGGGGGCGCGGGACATTCAGTACTTC. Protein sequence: CASSLGQGARDIQYF.

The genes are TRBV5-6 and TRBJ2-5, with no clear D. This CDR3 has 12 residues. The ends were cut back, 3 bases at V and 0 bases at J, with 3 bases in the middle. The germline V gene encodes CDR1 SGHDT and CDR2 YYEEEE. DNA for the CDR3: TGTGCCAGCAGCTACTACCAAGAGACCCAGTACTTC. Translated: CASSYYQETQYF.

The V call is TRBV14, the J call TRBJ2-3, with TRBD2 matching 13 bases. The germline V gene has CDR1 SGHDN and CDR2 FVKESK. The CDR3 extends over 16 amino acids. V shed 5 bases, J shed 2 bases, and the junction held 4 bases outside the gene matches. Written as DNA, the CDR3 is TGTGCCAGCAGCTTGACTAGCGGGAGGATCACAGATACGCAGTATTTT. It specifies CASSLTSGRITDTQYF.

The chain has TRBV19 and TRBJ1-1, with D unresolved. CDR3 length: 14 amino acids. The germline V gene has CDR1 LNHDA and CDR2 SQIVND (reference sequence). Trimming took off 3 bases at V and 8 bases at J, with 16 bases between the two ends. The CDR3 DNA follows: TGTGCCAGTAGTATCGTCGGACTCACAAACGAAGCTTTCTTT. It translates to CASSIVGLTNEAFF.

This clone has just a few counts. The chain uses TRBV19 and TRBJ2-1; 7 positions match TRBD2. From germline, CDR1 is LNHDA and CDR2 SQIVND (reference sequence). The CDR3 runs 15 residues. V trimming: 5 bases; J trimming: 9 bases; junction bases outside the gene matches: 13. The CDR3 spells CASSDGALAGVEQFF. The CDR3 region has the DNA TGTGCCAGTAGTGACGGCGCGTTGGCGGGAGTTGAGCAGTTCTTC.

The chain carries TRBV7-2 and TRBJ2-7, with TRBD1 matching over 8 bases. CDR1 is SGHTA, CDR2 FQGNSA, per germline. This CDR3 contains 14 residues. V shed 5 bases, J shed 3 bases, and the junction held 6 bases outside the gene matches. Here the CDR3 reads CASSVSTGGYEQYV. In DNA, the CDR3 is TGTGCCAGCAGCGTATCTACAGGGGGCTACGAGCAGTACGTC.

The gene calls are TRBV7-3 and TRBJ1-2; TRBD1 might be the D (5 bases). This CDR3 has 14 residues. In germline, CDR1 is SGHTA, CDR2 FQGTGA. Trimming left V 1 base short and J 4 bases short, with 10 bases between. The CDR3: CASSLSRDSYGYTF. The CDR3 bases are TGTGCCAGCAGCTTAAGCCGGGACTCCTATGGCTACACCTTC.

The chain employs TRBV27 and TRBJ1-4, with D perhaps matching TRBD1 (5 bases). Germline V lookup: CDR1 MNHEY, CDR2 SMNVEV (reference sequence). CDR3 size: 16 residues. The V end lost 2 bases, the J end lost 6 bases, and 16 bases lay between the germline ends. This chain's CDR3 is CASSLEYGGGYEKLFF. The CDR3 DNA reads TGTGCCAGCAGTTTAGAGTATGGGGGGGGTTATGAAAAACTGTTTTTT.

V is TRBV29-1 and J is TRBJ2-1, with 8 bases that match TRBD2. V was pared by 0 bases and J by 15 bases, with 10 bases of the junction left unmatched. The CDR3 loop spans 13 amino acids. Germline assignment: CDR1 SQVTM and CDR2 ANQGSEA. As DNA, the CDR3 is TGCAGCGTTGAAGATTTCAGCGGGAGAGTTAGGTTCTTC. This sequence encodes CSVEDFSGRVRFF.

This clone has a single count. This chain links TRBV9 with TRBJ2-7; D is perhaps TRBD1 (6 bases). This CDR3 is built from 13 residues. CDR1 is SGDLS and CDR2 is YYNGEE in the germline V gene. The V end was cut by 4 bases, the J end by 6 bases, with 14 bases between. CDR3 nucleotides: TGTGCCAGCAGCCCCGAGGTGGGGGCCGAGCAGTACTTC. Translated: CASSPEVGAEQYF.

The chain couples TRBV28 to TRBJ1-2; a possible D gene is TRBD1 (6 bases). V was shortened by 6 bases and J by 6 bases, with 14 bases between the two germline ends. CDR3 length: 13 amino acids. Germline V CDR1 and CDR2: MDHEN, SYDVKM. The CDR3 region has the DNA TGTGCCAGCAGCCCGCCCAGGGGACATGGCTACACCTTC. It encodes CASSPPRGHGYTF.

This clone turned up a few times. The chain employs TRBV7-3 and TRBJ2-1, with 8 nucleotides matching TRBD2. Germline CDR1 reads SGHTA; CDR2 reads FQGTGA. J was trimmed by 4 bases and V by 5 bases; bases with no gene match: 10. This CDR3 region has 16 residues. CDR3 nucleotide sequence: TGTGCCAGCAGCGCCCTTAGCGGGGCGCAGTACAATGAGCAGTTCTTC. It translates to CASSALSGAQYNEQFF.

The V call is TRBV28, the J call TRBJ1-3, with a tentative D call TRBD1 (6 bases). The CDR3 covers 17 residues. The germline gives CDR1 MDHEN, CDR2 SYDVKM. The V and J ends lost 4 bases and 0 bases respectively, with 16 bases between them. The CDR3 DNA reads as TGTGCCAGCAGTTCCCCGGAGCAGGGGAACTCTGGAAACACCATATATTTT. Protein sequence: CASSSPEQGNSGNTIYF. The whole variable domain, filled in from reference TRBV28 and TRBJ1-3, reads DVKVTQSSRYLVKRTGEKVFLECVQDMDHENMFWYRQDPGLGLRLIYFSYDVKMKEKGDIPEGYSVSREKKERFSLILESASTNQTSMYLCASSSPEQGNSGNTIYFGEGSWLTVV.

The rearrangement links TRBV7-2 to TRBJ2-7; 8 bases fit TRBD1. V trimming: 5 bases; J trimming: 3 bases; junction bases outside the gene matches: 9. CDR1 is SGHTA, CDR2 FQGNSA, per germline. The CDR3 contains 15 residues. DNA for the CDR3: TGTGCCAGCAGCAAGACAGGGGATGAGATCTACGAGCAGTACGTC. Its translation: CASSKTGDEIYEQYV.

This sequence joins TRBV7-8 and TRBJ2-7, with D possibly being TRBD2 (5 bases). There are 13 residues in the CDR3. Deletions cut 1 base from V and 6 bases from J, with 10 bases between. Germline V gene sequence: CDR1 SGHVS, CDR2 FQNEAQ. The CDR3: CASSLGEGLEQYV. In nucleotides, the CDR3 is TGTGCCAGCAGCTTAGGAGAGGGCCTCGAGCAGTACGTC.

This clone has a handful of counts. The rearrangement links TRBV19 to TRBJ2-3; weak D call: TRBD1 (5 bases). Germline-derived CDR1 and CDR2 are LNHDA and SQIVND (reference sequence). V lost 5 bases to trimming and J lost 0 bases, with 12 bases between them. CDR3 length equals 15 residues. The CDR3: CASSPDSTSTDTQYF. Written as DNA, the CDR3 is TGTGCCAGTAGTCCCGACAGTACTAGCACAGATACGCAGTATTTT.

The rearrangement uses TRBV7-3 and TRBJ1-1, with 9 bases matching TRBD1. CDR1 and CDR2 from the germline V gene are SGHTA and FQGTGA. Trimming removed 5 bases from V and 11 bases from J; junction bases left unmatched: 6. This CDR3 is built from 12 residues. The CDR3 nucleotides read TGTGCCAGCAGCCCCACGACAGGGGGTGCTTTCTTT. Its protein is CASSPTTGGAFF.

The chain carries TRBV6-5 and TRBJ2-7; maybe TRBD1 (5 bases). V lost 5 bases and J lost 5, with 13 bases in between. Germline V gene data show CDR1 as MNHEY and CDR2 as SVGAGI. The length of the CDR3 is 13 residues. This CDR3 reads CASSLTVADEQYV. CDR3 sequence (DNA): TGTGCCAGCAGTCTGACAGTCGCCGACGAGCAGTACGTC.

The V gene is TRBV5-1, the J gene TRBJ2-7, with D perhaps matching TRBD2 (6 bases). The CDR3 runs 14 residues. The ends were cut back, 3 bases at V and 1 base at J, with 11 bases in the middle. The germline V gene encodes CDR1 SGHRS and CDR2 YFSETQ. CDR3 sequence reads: CASSSRDFSYEQYF. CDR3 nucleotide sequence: TGCGCCAGCAGCTCCCGGGACTTTTCCTACGAGCAGTACTTC.

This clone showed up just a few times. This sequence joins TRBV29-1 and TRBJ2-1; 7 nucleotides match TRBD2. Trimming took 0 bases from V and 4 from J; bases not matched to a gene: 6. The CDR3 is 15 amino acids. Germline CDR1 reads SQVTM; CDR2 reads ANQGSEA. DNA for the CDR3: TGCAGCGTTGAAGAAGCGTCTAGCGGATACAATGAGCAGTTCTTC. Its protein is CSVEEASSGYNEQFF.